Listed below are T cell receptor beta chains from one sample, sequenced in a study of blood T cells in healthy people across ages. TCRdb passed the 5' RACE reads through MiXCR, listing each CDR3 protein once. The sample shows about 1.8 million distinct CDR3 sequences, approximately 50% of them seen only once. Sequenced input: blood. The receptor source for this set is a woman aged 40 to 49 in good health. Both conserved end residues are part of each CDR3. D genes are given only for firm matches. A clone size is listed for some rows: how often the clone was seen (once, few, many), or a class if it is expanded.

TRBV7-2	15	-	few	TRBJ2-5	CASSSDPGRQETQYF	TGTGCCAGCAGCTCAGACCCGGGGAGGCAAGAGACCCAGTACTTC
TRBV7-9	16	-	few	TRBJ2-3	CASSLGSGSSTDTQYF	TGTGCCAGCAGCTTAGGGTCGGGGTCTAGCACAGATACGCAGTATTTT
TRBV4-3	14	-	-	TRBJ2-1	CASSQEFRTSEQFF	TGCGCCAGCAGCCAAGAATTTCGAACCTCCGAGCAGTTCTTC
TRBV9	14	TRBD1	-	TRBJ2-7	CASSVAQGDYEQYF	TGTGCCAGCAGCGTAGCACAGGGGGACTACGAGCAGTACTTC
TRBV7-2	15	TRBD1	few	TRBJ1-4	CASSRTGLANEKLFF	TGTGCCAGCAGCCGGACAGGGCTAGCTAATGAAAAACTGTTTTTT
TRBV11-2	17	-	few	TRBJ1-4	CASSPRRDITTNEKLFF	TGTGCCAGCAGCCCTAGGCGGGACATAACAACTAATGAAAAACTGTTTTTT
TRBV25-1	15	-	-	TRBJ2-5	CASSEPAGIIETQYF	TGTGCCAGCAGTGAACCGGCAGGGATTATAGAGACCCAGTACTTC
TRBV28	15	TRBD1	few	TRBJ2-1	CASSFMTGGDNEQFF	TGTGCCAGCAGTTTTATGACAGGGGGTGACAATGAGCAGTTCTTC
TRBV6-5	15	-	-	TRBJ1-2	CASSYSEQGPYGYTF	TGTGCCAGCAGTTACTCCGAGCAAGGCCCCTATGGCTACACCTTC
TRBV12-3/TRBV12-4	12	-	-	TRBJ2-2	CASSFLFGELFF	TGTGCCAGCAGTTTCTTGTTCGGGGAGCTGTTTTTT
TRBV7-6	18	-	-	TRBJ2-4	CASSLRPTDELAKNIQYF	TGTGCCAGCAGCTTAAGACCGACTGACGAACTAGCCAAAAACATTCAGTACTTC
TRBV3-1	13	-	-	TRBJ2-1	CASSSGPGNEQFF	TGTGCCAGCAGCTCCGGGCCGGGAAATGAGCAGTTCTTC
TRBV7-2	14	TRBD1	-	TRBJ2-1	CASSAARDSNEQFF	TGTGCCAGCAGCGCGGCCCGGGACAGTAATGAGCAGTTCTTC
TRBV7-2	15	TRBD1	-	TRBJ2-7	CASSLEDRGSYEQYF	TGTGCCAGCAGCTTAGAGGACAGGGGTAGCTACGAGCAGTACTTC
TRBV20-1	12	TRBD2	-	TRBJ2-1	CSAQGTSSEQFF	TGCAGTGCACAAGGGACTAGCAGTGAGCAGTTCTTC
TRBV4-2	14	-	few	TRBJ2-1	CASSQEGGSRMQFF	TGTGCCAGCAGCCAAGAGGGGGGTAGTAGGATGCAGTTCTTC
TRBV5-1	16	TRBD1	-	TRBJ1-1	CASSRGTGGFDTEAFF	TGCGCCAGCAGTAGAGGGACAGGGGGCTTTGACACTGAAGCTTTCTTT
TRBV7-3	17	-	few	TRBJ2-6	CASSLTPLGSGANVLTF	TGTGCCAGCAGCTTAACGCCCTTGGGCTCTGGGGCCAACGTCCTGACTTTC
TRBV7-7	16	TRBD1	-	TRBJ2-5	CASSLAGLSGGETQYF	TGTGCTAGCAGCTTAGCTGGACTCTCAGGGGGTGAGACCCAGTACTTC
TRBV7-3	13	-	few	TRBJ2-3	CASSFDRSDTQYF	TGTGCCAGCAGCTTCGACAGGTCAGATACGCAGTATTTT
TRBV7-2	14	TRBD1	-	TRBJ1-2	CASSVTTGVYGYTF	TGTGCCAGCAGCGTGACCACAGGGGTCTATGGCTACACCTTC
TRBV5-1	18	TRBD1	few	TRBJ1-1	CASSLVGTGHPMNTEAFF	TGCGCCAGCAGCTTGGTGGGGACAGGGCACCCTATGAACACTGAAGCTTTCTTT
TRBV28	13	-	few	TRBJ2-5	CASSFGILETQYF	TGTGCCAGCAGTTTTGGAATCCTAGAGACCCAGTACTTC
TRBV6-5	17	TRBD1	once	TRBJ1-5	CASSYGSPGQTNQPQHF	TGTGCCAGCAGTTACGGAAGTCCGGGACAGACTAATCAGCCCCAGCATTTT
TRBV6-5	13	TRBD1	-	TRBJ2-7	CAISLTGAGEQYF	TGTGCCATCAGTCTGACAGGGGCGGGCGAGCAGTACTTC
TRBV6-1	15	-	few	TRBJ1-2	CASSEARTANYGYTF	TGTGCCAGCAGTGAAGCTAGGACAGCTAACTATGGCTACACCTTC
TRBV28	15	TRBD2	-	TRBJ2-7	CASSIGGLGTYEQYF	TGTGCCAGCAGTATCGGGGGACTAGGGACCTACGAGCAGTACTTC
TRBV20-1	14	-	-	TRBJ1-3	CSAMGRVSGNTIYF	TGCAGTGCTATGGGCCGGGTTTCTGGAAACACCATATATTTT
TRBV20-1	14	-	-	TRBJ1-2	CSATLPGANYGFTF	TGCAGTGCTACGTTACCAGGGGCTAACTATGGCTTCACCTTC
TRBV5-6	15	-	-	TRBJ2-1	CASSLGGMAYNEQFF	TGTGCCAGCAGCTTGGGAGGGATGGCCTACAATGAGCAGTTCTTC
TRBV5-1	14	-	-	TRBJ1-4	CASSPQSTNEKLFF	TGCGCCAGCAGCCCACAGTCAACTAATGAAAAACTGTTTTTT
TRBV11-3	16	TRBD1	-	TRBJ2-5	CASSFQGRTGTSEQYF	TGTGCCAGCAGCTTCCAAGGCCGGACAGGGACCAGTGAGCAGTACTTC
TRBV7-2	16	-	-	TRBJ2-7	CASSLDSSSSRETQYF	TGTGCCAGCAGCTTAGACTCAAGTTCGAGTCGGGAAACCCAGTACTTC
TRBV7-2	15	-	-	TRBJ2-3	CASSLDRTDTDTQYF	TGTGCCAGCAGCTTAGACAGGACTGACACAGATACGCAGTATTTT
TRBV24-1	9	-	-	TRBJ1-1	CAVGTEAFF	TGTGCTGTGGGCACTGAAGCTTTCTTT
TRBV4-2	15	-	-	TRBJ1-2	CASSHEATGNYGYTF	TGTGCCAGCAGCCATGAGGCGACGGGTAACTATGGCTACACCTTC
TRBV7-2	18	TRBD2	once	TRBJ2-3	CASSWAWERGTRTDTQYF	TGTGCCAGCAGCTGGGCGTGGGAGCGGGGGACACGCACAGATACGCAGTATTTT
TRBV6-2/TRBV6-3	17	-	-	TRBJ2-6	CASSYLQGLSGVNVLTF	TGTGCCAGCAGTTACCTTCAGGGTCTCTCTGGGGTCAACGTCCTGACTTTC
TRBV6-2/TRBV6-3	15	-	few	TRBJ2-6	CATLDGFSGANVLTF	TGTGCCACTCTCGACGGTTTCTCTGGGGCCAACGTCCTGACTTTC
TRBV12-3/TRBV12-4	18	TRBD2	-	TRBJ2-5	CASSGTSGEVLGRETQYF	TGTGCCAGCAGTGGGACTAGCGGGGAGGTTTTGGGGAGAGAGACCCAGTACTTC
TRBV7-9	13	-	-	TRBJ2-3	CASTPLSTDTQYF	TGTGCCAGCACCCCTTTGTCCACAGATACGCAGTATTTT
TRBV3-1	13	-	-	TRBJ2-1	CASSARVVDEQFF	TGTGCCAGCAGCGCCAGGGTAGTCGATGAGCAGTTCTTC
TRBV28	14	-	-	TRBJ1-2	CASTRGGADYGYTF	TGTGCCAGCACCCGGGGAGGCGCTGACTATGGCTACACCTTC